This TCR beta chain was documented in a study of vaccination effects on CD4 cells after COVID-19. As for the study in general: After the second dose, samples were taken at median day 72. Findings of the study overall: In the study, convalescent patients were few, and early post-infection timepoints were absent. Healthy vaccinees showed cross-reactivity with common cold coronaviruses in only 1 of 255 vaccine-induced clones.

Following 10 days of culture, CD4+ T cells were isolated. Of the BNT162b2 and mRNA-1273 vaccines, participants received two doses of one or the other. Nucleocapsid antibody tests were negative, and the vaccine recipients had no prior SARS-CoV-2 infection. In the case of this clone: Its target is unknown.

Repertoires were generated with immunoSEQ multiplex PCR, while TCRdb's copy carries only in-frame clones and drops some. The sample gives 30,000 to 35,000 clones, 70% to 75% of which show up once; about 15% is in the top ten. J lost 1 base, V lost 6 bases, and 6 bases had no gene match. The CDR3 has 14 residues. Per the germline V gene, CDR1 is MNHEY and CDR2 is SVGAGI. The sequence was collected from a human donor who received a COVID-19 vaccine. This chain connects TRBV6-5 to TRBJ2-7; 7 nucleotides align to TRBD1. The sequenced sample was CD4+ T cells from PBMCs cultured without peptide, obtained after COVID-19 vaccination. In nucleotides, the CDR3 is TGTGCCAGCAGCCGACAGGGAACATCCTACGAGCAGTACTTC. It is translated as CASSRQGTSYEQYF.